Listed below are T cell receptor beta chains from one sample, sequenced in a study of spatial heterogeneity in lung cancer. Using its own MiXCR run on the 5' RACE reads, TCRdb lists one record per CDR3 protein. The table lists tens of thousands of distinct CDR3 sequences, roughly an eighth of them singletons. The sequenced sample was PBMCs, obtained at surgery. The receptors come from a male donor with early-stage non-small cell lung cancer. Both conserved end residues are part of each CDR3. A D gene is named only where the DNA matches it firmly. Rows may omit the clone size; those that give it use once, few, many or a size class.

.	TRBV4-1	TRBD2	TRBJ2-3	TGCGCCAGCAGCCAAGATTCGGCTAGCGGAGATACGCAGTATTTT	CASSQDSASGDTQYF
.	TRBV6-2/TRBV6-3	.	TRBJ2-2	TGTGCCAGCAGCCCAGAAGGGGCCGGGGAGCTGTTTTTT	CASSPEGAGELFF
few	TRBV7-3	.	TRBJ2-2	TGTGCCAGCAGCTCATCTACGAACACCGGGGAGCTGTTTTTT	CASSSSTNTGELFF
few	TRBV7-7	.	TRBJ2-7	TGTGCTAGCAGCGCCGACGGGAGTCTCGCCGAGCAGTACTTC	CASSADGSLAEQYF
few	TRBV14	.	TRBJ1-1	TGTGCCAGCAGCCAACAAAGGGGGGCCACCGAAGCTTTCTTT	CASSQQRGATEAFF
.	TRBV10-3	.	TRBJ1-1	TGTGCCATCAGTGACGGGAGGGCGAACACTGAAGCTTTCTTT	CAISDGRANTEAFF
many	TRBV7-9	TRBD1	TRBJ1-5	TGTGCCAGCAGCTTAGCTCAGGGGGCGAGCCAACATTTT	CASSLAQGASQHF
many	TRBV18	.	TRBJ2-1	TGTGCCAGCTCACCACTACCAGACCCCAATGAGCAGTTCTTC	CASSPLPDPNEQFF
.	TRBV19	.	TRBJ1-1	TGTGCCAGTAGTCAAACGTCGGACACTGAAGCTTTCTTT	CASSQTSDTEAFF
many	TRBV7-9	.	TRBJ1-1	TGTGCCAGCAGCTCTCTCACCTCCAACACTGAAGCTTTCTTT	CASSSLTSNTEAFF
few	TRBV9	TRBD2	TRBJ2-7	TGTGCCAGCAGCCCCCGGAGCGGGGGGGCCTACGAGCAGTACTTC	CASSPRSGGAYEQYF
many	TRBV28	TRBD2	TRBJ2-1	TGTGCCAGCAGCACACTAGCGAACTCCTACAATGAGCAGTTCTTC	CASSTLANSYNEQFF
many	TRBV5-4	TRBD1	TRBJ2-6	TGTGCCAGCAGCTTGGCCCCGACAGGGGCTGGGGCCAACGTCCTGACTTTC	CASSLAPTGAGANVLTF
many	TRBV7-9	.	TRBJ2-5	TGTGCCAGCAGATCGGGGGTCGAGACCCAGTACTTC	CASRSGVETQYF
.	TRBV6-5	.	TRBJ2-3	TGTGCCAGCATGCACCAGGGGTCCGAGAATACGCAGTATTTT	CASMHQGSENTQYF